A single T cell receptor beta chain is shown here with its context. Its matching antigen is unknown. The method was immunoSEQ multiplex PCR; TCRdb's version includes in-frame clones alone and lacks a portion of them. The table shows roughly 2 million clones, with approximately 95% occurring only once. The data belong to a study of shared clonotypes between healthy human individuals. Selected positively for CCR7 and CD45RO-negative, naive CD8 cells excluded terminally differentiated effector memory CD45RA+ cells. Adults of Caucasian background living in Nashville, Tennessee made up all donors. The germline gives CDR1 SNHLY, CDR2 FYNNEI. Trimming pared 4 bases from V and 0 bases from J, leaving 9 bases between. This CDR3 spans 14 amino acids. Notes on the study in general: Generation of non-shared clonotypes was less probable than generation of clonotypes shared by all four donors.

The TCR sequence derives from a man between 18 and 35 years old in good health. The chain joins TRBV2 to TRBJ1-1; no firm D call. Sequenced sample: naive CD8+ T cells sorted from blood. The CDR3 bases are TGTGCCAGCAGTGCTGATGTCCTGAACACTGAAGCTTTCTTT. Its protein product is CASSADVLNTEAFF.